A single T cell receptor (beta chain) is shown here with its context. Trimming cost V 9 bases and J 2 bases, with 12 bases left between them. Per germline, CDR1 LNHDA and CDR2 SQIVND (reference sequence). The CDR3 sequence is 13 residues long. The data are from a study of beta chain features in type 1 diabetes. Every bit of the isolated RNA underwent reverse transcription, so sequencing read expressed TCRB transcripts. Sequenced by immunoSEQ multiplex PCR; TCRdb stores in-frame clones only, minus some. The table lists over 700,000 clones, roughly a sixth of them singletons. The sequenced sample consisted of naive CD4+ T cells from blood. The chain couples TRBV19 to TRBJ2-3; D remains ambiguous. This TCR was recovered from a woman aged 18 to 35 in good health. The CDR3, as DNA: TGTGCCAGCAAGGTTGCGGCCACAGATACGCAGTATTTT. Its translation is CASKVAATDTQYF.